Described below is a single TCR beta chain sequence and its context. Sequencing was performed with immunoSEQ multiplex PCR; in TCRdb, only in-frame clones are kept and a portion is missing. The repertoire consists of around 140,000 clones, with about 89% occurring once and the leading ten covering 2.5% to 3%. The data stem from a study of blood T cell repertoires in COVID-19. In the study overall: Whether acute or convalescent, the COVID-19 samples came from the United States, Italy and Spain. In each case, the material was cDNA or gDNA derived from T cells, B-cell-depleted T cells, or PBMCs.

This CDR3 spans 17 amino acids. V lost 7 bases, J lost 0 bases, and 16 bases lay in between. CDR1 is ENHRY and CDR2 is SYGVKD in the germline V gene. V and J are TRBV10-3 and TRBJ2-6; D is undetermined. The sequencing sample was made of peripheral blood. The TCR originated in a man between 60 and 75 years old with active or convalescent COVID-19. DNA for the CDR3: TGTGCCATCAACCCAGGAACACTCCGCTCTGGGGCCAACGTCCTGACTTTC. It yields the protein CAINPGTLRSGANVLTF.